This T cell receptor beta chain originates from a study of T cell responses to AZD1222 COVID-19 vaccine. Notes on the study in general: CD4 TCRs covered the whole spike, strongest at regions 160-218 and 743-854. Close to half of all spike-specific TCRs reportedly target regions of the variants that are unmutated.

V was pared by 2 bases and J by 4 bases, with 6 bases of the junction left unmatched. The CDR3 is 16 amino acids. In germline, CDR1 is MNHEY, CDR2 SMNVEV (reference sequence). As to this clone: Its target is unknown.

Clones were sequenced by immunoSEQ multiplex PCR, and TCRdb holds only the in-frame ones, with some missing. The top ten clones hold about 0.6% of a sample with 150,000 to 200,000 clones, 85% to 95% of them seen once. The source of this sequence is an adult in good health. Sequenced material: peripheral blood, taken on day 0 of AZD1222 vaccination. V and J are TRBV27 and TRBJ2-1; TRBD2 matches 9 bases. CDR3 amino acids: CASSLGGLAGYNEQFF. CDR3 nucleotide sequence: TGTGCCAGCAGTTTAGGGGGACTAGCTGGTTACAATGAGCAGTTCTTC.